Below are 4 T cell receptor beta chains sequenced from a single sample in a study of tumor-infiltrating lymphocytes in localized non-small cell lung cancer (dated by TCRdb to the early 2020s). Libraries were constructed by the immunoSEQ multiplex PCR assay. Drawn from immuneACCESS, this table holds only the in-frame rearrangements with V and J called that TCRdb kept. Clones are partly lost; checked studies trace under half to an unresolved V gene and leave the rest unexplained. The table for this sample lists 10,000 to 15,000 clones; 80% of them were counted only once. The ten largest make up approximately 12% of the sample. The sequencing input was lung tumor tissue. Every receptor here comes from a human donor with non-small cell lung cancer.

The chain combines TRBV14 with TRBJ2-6, with D perhaps TRBD2 (6 bases). Germline V gene data show CDR1 as SGHDN and CDR2 as FVKESK. V was shortened by 3 bases and J by 3 bases, with 6 bases between the two germline ends. The CDR3 has 14 residues. CDR3 amino acids: CASSHGGGANVLTF. CDR3 bases: TGTGCCAGCAGCCACGGGGGTGGGGCCAACGTCCTGACTTTC.

The rearrangement joins TRBV7-6 to TRBJ1-5; D unresolved. The CDR3 covers 13 residues. The germline CDR1 and CDR2 sequences are SGHVS and FNYEAQ. V was shortened by 4 bases and J by 0 bases, with 4 bases between the two germline ends. The CDR3, as DNA: TGTGCCAGCAGCTCTTATAGCAATCAGCCCCAGCATTTT. It codes for CASSSYSNQPQHF.

The chain couples TRBV19 to TRBJ2-7, with D unclear. V lost 0 bases, J lost 6 bases, and 15 bases lay in between. The germline CDR1 and CDR2 sequences are LNHDA and SQIVND (reference sequence). This CDR3 has 15 amino acids. The DNA for the CDR3 is TGTGCCAGTAGTATAGAAGGCAGAGCTCGTGCCGAGCAGTACTTC. This sequence encodes CASSIEGRARAEQYF.

This clone was counted a single time. The chain recombines TRBV19 with TRBJ2-5; D remains unclear. The CDR3 spans 14 residues. Trimming removed 4 bases at V and 4 bases at J, with 13 bases between. Germline CDR1 and CDR2: LNHDA and SQIVND (reference sequence). CDR3 sequence reads: CASSTLRPPETQYF. In DNA form, the CDR3 reads TGTGCCAGTAGTACCCTCCGGCCGCCAGAGACCCAGTACTTC.